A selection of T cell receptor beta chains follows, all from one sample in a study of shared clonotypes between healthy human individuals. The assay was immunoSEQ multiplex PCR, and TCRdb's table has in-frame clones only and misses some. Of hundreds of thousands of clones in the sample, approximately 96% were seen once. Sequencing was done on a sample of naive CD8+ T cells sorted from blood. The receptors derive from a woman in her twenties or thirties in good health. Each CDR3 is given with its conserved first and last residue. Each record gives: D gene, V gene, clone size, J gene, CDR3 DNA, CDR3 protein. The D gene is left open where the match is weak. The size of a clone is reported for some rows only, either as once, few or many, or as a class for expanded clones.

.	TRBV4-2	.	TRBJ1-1	TGTGCCAGCAGCCTAAAAGTGGGGGAAGCTTTCTTT	CASSLKVGEAFF
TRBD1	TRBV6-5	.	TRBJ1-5	TGTGCCAGCAGGAGACAGGGGGCGGGTCAGCCCCAGCATTTT	CASRRQGAGQPQHF
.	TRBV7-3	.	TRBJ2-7	TGTGCCAGCAGCTTAATGGGCCCAGGGCGATCCGAGCAGTACTTC	CASSLMGPGRSEQYF
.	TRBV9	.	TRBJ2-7	TGTGCCAGCAGCCCCCTAGCACTAGGGATGGACGAGCAGTACTTC	CASSPLALGMDEQYF
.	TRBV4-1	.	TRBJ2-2	TGCGCCAGCAGCCAAGATCCTAGAGGAAGCACCGGGGAGCTGTTTTTT	CASSQDPRGSTGELFF
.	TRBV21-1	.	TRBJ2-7	TGTGCCAGCAGCAAGGGGGACACACCCTACGAGCAGTACTTC	CASSKGDTPYEQYF
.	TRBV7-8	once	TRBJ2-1	TGTGCCAGTAGGGGGGAGGAAGGGGACAATGAGCAGTTCTTC	CASRGEEGDNEQFF
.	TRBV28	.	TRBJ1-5	TGTGCCAGCAGTTTGTCTACAGATTATAGCAATCAGCCCCAGCATTTT	CASSLSTDYSNQPQHF
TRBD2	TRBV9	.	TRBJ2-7	TGTGCCAGCAGTCCCACCTTGGGCGGGAGGTCCTACGAGCAGTACTTC	CASSPTLGGRSYEQYF
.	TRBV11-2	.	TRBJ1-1	TGTGCCAGCAGCTTAGCTTATACAGACAACACTGAAGCTTTCTTT	CASSLAYTDNTEAFF
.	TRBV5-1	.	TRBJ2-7	TGCGCCAGCAGTCCGGACAGAGTCACCTACGAGCAGTACTTC	CASSPDRVTYEQYF
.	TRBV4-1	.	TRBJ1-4	TGCGCCAGCAGCCCACAGGTCACCAATGAAAAACTGTTTTTT	CASSPQVTNEKLFF
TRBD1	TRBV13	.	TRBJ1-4	TGTGCCAGCAGCGCTACAGGGGGTTCTAATGAAAAACTGTTTTTT	CASSATGGSNEKLFF
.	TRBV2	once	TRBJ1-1	TGTGCCAGCAGGCATCGGGAGGCTGAAGCTTTCTTT	CASRHREAEAFF
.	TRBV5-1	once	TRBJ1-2	TGCGCCAGCAGCTTGGCGACGCGCGGGGGCTACACCTTC	CASSLATRGGYTF
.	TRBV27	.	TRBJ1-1	TGTGCCAGCAGGCTCGGGGTGGGGCCGAACACTGAAGCTTTCTTT	CASRLGVGPNTEAFF
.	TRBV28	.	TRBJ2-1	TGTGCCAGCAGTCTTGCAGGGGTCAATGAGCAGTTCTTC	CASSLAGVNEQFF
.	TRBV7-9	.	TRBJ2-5	TGTGCCAGCAGCCCAGCGGTGTTAGAGACCCAGTACTTC	CASSPAVLETQYF
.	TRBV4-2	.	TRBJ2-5	TGTGCCAGCAGCCAGCACAACAGCGGCCAAGAGACCCAGTACTTC	CASSQHNSGQETQYF
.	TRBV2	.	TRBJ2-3	TGTGCCAGCATGAATCCCAGTGATGTTCATTTACCCGATACGCAGTATTTT	CASMNPSDVHLPDTQYF
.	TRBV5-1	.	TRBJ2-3	TGCGCCAGCGCCGGAGGGTCTAGCACAGATACGCAGTATTTT	CASAGGSSTDTQYF
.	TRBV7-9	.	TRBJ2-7	TGTGCCAGCAGCTCACTCCCAGACACACTCTCCTACGAGCAGTACTTC	CASSSLPDTLSYEQYF
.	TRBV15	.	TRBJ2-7	TGTGCCACCAGCTCTACAGTCGGGTCCGCGGGCTACGAGCAGTACTTC	CATSSTVGSAGYEQYF
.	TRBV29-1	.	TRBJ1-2	TGCAGCGTCCGGACATTGTTTGGCTACACCTTC	CSVRTLFGYTF
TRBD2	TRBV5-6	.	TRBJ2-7	TGTGCCAGCAGGGTGTGGTCTAGCGGGAGGGTAGGAGAGCAGTACTTC	CASRVWSSGRVGEQYF
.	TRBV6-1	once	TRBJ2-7	TGTGCCAGCAGTGAAAAGCCGGGGTTGTCCACTCTCCGCTACGAGCAGTACTTC	CASSEKPGLSTLRYEQYF
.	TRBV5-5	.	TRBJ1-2	TGTGCCAGCAGCCTCGGGACGGAACACACCTTC	CASSLGTEHTF
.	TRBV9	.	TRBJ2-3	TGTGCCAGCAGCTTGGCAGGGAGCACAGATACGCAGTATTTT	CASSLAGSTDTQYF
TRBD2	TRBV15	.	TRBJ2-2	TGTGCCACCAGCAGAGATGGGACTAGCGGCGGGGAGCTGTTTTTT	CATSRDGTSGGELFF
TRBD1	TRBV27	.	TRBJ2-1	TGTGCCAGCACTCCAGGGGGCATTGGTAATGAGCAGTTCTTC	CASTPGGIGNEQFF
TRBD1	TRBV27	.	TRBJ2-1	TGTGCCAGCAGTTTATTGTTGGGACAGGGGCCGAATGAGCAGTTCTTC	CASSLLLGQGPNEQFF
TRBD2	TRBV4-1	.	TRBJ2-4	TGCGCCAGCAGCCGAACCCTAGCGGGAGAAGGTGGGGCCAAAAACATTCAGTACTTC	CASSRTLAGEGGAKNIQYF
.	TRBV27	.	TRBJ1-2	TGTGCCAGCAGTTTATCGAGTGGCCAGGGAAGGGGCTACACCTTC	CASSLSSGQGRGYTF
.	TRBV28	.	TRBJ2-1	TGTGCCAGCAGTTTGGACGGGAGTATGGTTTTAAATGAGCAGTTCTTC	CASSLDGSMVLNEQFF
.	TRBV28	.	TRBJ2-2	TGTGCCAGCATGGGTGAACAACCCACCGGGGAGCTGTTTTTT	CASMGEQPTGELFF
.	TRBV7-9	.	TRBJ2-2	TGTGCCGGCCGGTGGCAGGATAACACCGGGGAGCTGTTTTTT	CAGRWQDNTGELFF
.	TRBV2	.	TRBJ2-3	TGTGCCAGCAGTGCGGGACTGCGGGCGGAAGATACGCAGTATTTT	CASSAGLRAEDTQYF
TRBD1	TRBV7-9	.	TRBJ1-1	TGTGCCAGCAGCTCCGGACAGGGTGGTTGGACTGAAGCTTTCTTT	CASSSGQGGWTEAFF
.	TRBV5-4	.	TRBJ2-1	TGTGCCAGCAGCTTGGAAGGGAGAGGGTCCTACAATGAGCAGTTCTTC	CASSLEGRGSYNEQFF